Below are 5 T cell receptor beta chains sequenced from a single sample in a study of shared clonotypes between healthy human individuals. Data came from immunoSEQ multiplex PCR; TCRdb stores just in-frame clones and leaves some out. The table lists around 1,000,000 clones, roughly 80% of them singletons. Sequenced: memory CD4+ T cells from PBMCs. Regarding subset: CD45RA-negative fraction. Every receptor here comes from a man between 18 and 29 years old in good health. Some clones in this sample may be carry-over from other donors' samples.

To note about this clone: This same CDR3 is encoded by further DNA sequences in the sample. This chain joins TRBV18 and TRBJ1-1; D not resolved. The CDR3 covers 13 residues. Per germline, CDR1 KGHSH and CDR2 LQKENI. V was pared by 4 bases and J by 1 base, with 7 bases between. For the CDR3, the DNA is TGTGCCAGCTCACTAGGGCAGAACACTGAAGCTTTCTTT. It yields the protein CASSLGQNTEAFF. Full variable domain (missing parts from reference TRBV18 and TRBJ1-1): NAGVMQNPRHLVRRRGQEARLRCSPMKGHSHVYWYRQLPEEGLKFMVYLQKENIIDESGMPKERFSAEFPKEGPSILRIQQVVRGDSAAYFCASSLGQNTEAFFGQGTRLTVV.

Comment on this clone: As the CDR3 is not closed by the conserved phenylalanine or tryptophan, this likely results from a read error. The V call is TRBV5-1, the J call TRBJ1-5; the D gene is possibly TRBD1 (5 bases). Germline V CDR1 and CDR2: SGHRS, YFSETQ. Trimming pared 0 bases from V and 8 bases from J, leaving 18 bases between. The CDR3 sequence is 16 residues long. Here the CDR3 DNA reads TGCGCCAGCAGCTTGGGTGGGACCGGTGGCGGTGAGCCCCAGCATTCT. This codes for CASSLGGTGGGEPQHS.

J is TRBJ2-3 and V is TRBV6-4; 13 positions agree with TRBD2. CDR1 MRHNA and CDR2 SNTAGT come from the germline V gene. V lost 6 bases and J lost 2; bases outside the gene matches: 2. CDR3 size: 15 residues. CDR3 amino acids: CASSGTSGTTDTQYF. The CDR3 coding sequence is TGTGCCAGCAGCGGGACTAGCGGGACCACAGATACGCAGTATTTT.

As for this clone: This sample also contains other DNA sequences that code for the same CDR3. CDR3 bases: TGTGCCAGTAGTATAGTATCCGGATATAGCAATCAGCCCCAGCATTTT. Translated: CASSIVSGYSNQPQHF. The chain carries TRBV19 and TRBJ1-5; D is ambiguous. The CDR3 length is 16 residues. The V gene's germline CDR1 is LNHDA and CDR2 SQIVND (reference sequence). V was cut by 1 base and J by 0 bases, with 10 bases left in between.

The V gene is TRBV2, the J gene TRBJ1-4; D is possibly TRBD1 (5 bases). V shed 8 bases and J shed 4 bases, with 17 bases lying between them. CDR1 is SNHLY and CDR2 is FYNNEI in the germline V gene. This CDR3 has 15 residues. The CDR3 loop reads CASGGTGLLNEKLFF. The CDR3 DNA reads TGTGCCAGCGGAGGGACGGGACTCCTTAATGAAAAACTGTTTTTT.